Presented here are 23 T cell receptor beta chains from one specimen sequenced in a study of breast tumors, draining lymph nodes, adjacent tissues. Axillary draining lymph nodes of breast cancer patients supplied the node samples. Each CDR3 protein is one row after TCRdb ran MiXCR on the multiplex PCR reads. The sample holds some 170,000 distinct CDR3 sequences, around a third seen once. Source material: axillary lymph node tissue. The source of these receptors is a female donor with breast cancer. Some clones in this sample may be carry-over from other donors' samples.

In regard to this clonotype: It may be a read error: a sequence one base away is much more abundant. The V and J genes are TRBV20-1 and TRBJ2-7; 7 bases are a match to TRBD2. CDR1 and CDR2 (germline): DFQATT, SNEGSKA (reference sequence). This CDR3 region has 13 residues. CDR3: CSPRGGGPYAQYF. CDR3 sequence (DNA): TGCAGCCCGCGTGGGGGGGGACCCTACGCGCAGTACTTC.

This clonotype showed up just a few times. The gene calls are TRBV6-5 and TRBJ2-7; D might be TRBD1 (5 bases). Germline loops: CDR1 MNHEY, CDR2 SVGAGI. This CDR3 comprises 14 residues. Trimming left V 5 bases short and J 2 bases short, with 13 bases between. CDR3 sequence: CASSHGDSPYEQYF. CDR3 nucleotides: TGTGCCAGCAGTCATGGCGACAGCCCCTACGAGCAGTACTTC.

In regard to this clonotype: At one of its ends the junction is not consistent with the germline gene, which may arise from a read error. This sequence joins TRBV2 and TRBJ2-3, with TRBD1 as a possible D gene (5 bases). CDR1 is SNHLY, CDR2 FYNNEI, per germline. This CDR3 has 13 residues. In DNA, the CDR3 is TGTGCCAGCAAAGGCAGGGTCGCAGAATCGCAGTTTTTT. Its protein is CASKGRVAESQFF. The full variable domain, rest sourced from reference TRBV2 and TRBJ2-3, is EPEVTQTPSHQVTQMGQEVILRCVPISNHLYFYWYRQILGQKVEFLVSFYNNEISEKSEIFDDQFSVERPDGSNFTLKIRSTKLEDSAMYFCASKGRVAESQFFGPGTRLTVL.

This clonotype was detected only a few times. An end of the junction differs from the germline gene, which may be a read error. The V gene is TRBV11-2, the J gene TRBJ2-7; no definite D call. This CDR3 spans 11 amino acids. CDR1 and CDR2 (germline): SGHAT, FQNNGV. The CDR3 loop reads CASSPSYGQYF. As DNA, the CDR3 is TGTGCCAGCAGCCCCAGCTACGGGCAGTACTTC.

In this sample, this clonotype turned up many times. The V call is TRBV9, the J call TRBJ1-2, with no clear D. Germline V CDR1 and CDR2: SGDLS, YYNGEE. The CDR3 has 13 residues. V was clipped by 0 bases and J by 1 base, with 4 bases between them. The CDR3 here is CASSVADNYGYTF. CDR3 bases: TGTGCCAGCAGCGTAGCAGATAACTATGGCTACACCTTC.

The chain recombines TRBV3-1 with TRBJ1-1, with D tentatively TRBD1 (6 bases). With 8 bases removed from V and 0 bases from J, the gap between germline ends came to 22 bases. Germline V lookup: CDR1 LGHDT, CDR2 YNNKEL (reference sequence). The length of the CDR3 is 17 residues. The CDR3 reads CASVGEAGVNLNTEAFF. The CDR3 DNA reads as TGTGCCAGCGTCGGTGAAGCAGGGGTTAACCTGAACACTGAAGCTTTCTTT.

The sample holds a few counts of this clonotype. The chain links TRBV6-5 to TRBJ1-2; D unclear. Trimming pared 7 bases from V and 8 bases from J, leaving 14 bases between. Germline V gives CDR1 MNHEY, CDR2 SVGAGI. This CDR3 contains 12 residues. The CDR3 spells CASTHLGRGYTF. CDR3 bases: TGTGCCAGCACCCACCTGGGCCGGGGCTACACCTTC.

Remarks on this clonotype: A much larger clone lies a single base off, so this may be a read error. The V and J genes are TRBV12-3 or TRBV12-4 and TRBJ2-2; D gene ambiguous. There are 10 residues in the CDR3. The V end lost 7 bases, the J end lost 3 bases, and 0 bases lay between the germline ends. The CDR3 reads CASNTGELFF. CDR3 sequence (DNA): TGTGCCAGCAACACCGGGGAGCTGTTTTTT.

This clonotype was picked up many times. The chain has TRBV27 and TRBJ2-7; 8 bases line up with TRBD1. The CDR3 has 15 residues. In germline, CDR1 is MNHEY, CDR2 SMNVEV (reference sequence). J lost 3 bases, V lost 3 bases, and 7 bases had no gene match. The CDR3 protein is CASSFRGQAGYEQYF. The DNA of the CDR3 is TGTGCCAGCAGTTTCCGGGGACAGGCCGGCTACGAGCAGTACTTC.

At least ten counts were recorded for this clonotype. The genes are TRBV2 and TRBJ2-7; 7 bases fit TRBD1. Germline V gives CDR1 SNHLY, CDR2 FYNNEI. CDR3 length: 13 residues. Germline trimming cut 11 bases from V and 0 bases from J; bases unmatched to any gene: 7. CDR3 amino acids: CAVTDRSSYEQYF. In DNA, the CDR3 is TGTGCCGTCACGGACAGGTCCTCCTACGAGCAGTACTTC.

This clonotype was observed many times. The chain joins TRBV30 to TRBJ2-7, with 10 bases identical to TRBD2. Germline lookup yields CDR1 GTSNPN and CDR2 SVGIG (reference sequence). The CDR3 has 14 residues. Losses at the gene ends were 2 bases for V and 0 bases for J; bases not matched to a gene: 1. CDR3 region: CAWSRTSGSYEQYF. The CDR3 coding sequence is TGTGCCTGGAGTAGGACTAGCGGCTCCTACGAGCAGTACTTC.

This clonotype occurred once. In nucleotides, the CDR3 is TGCAGTGCTAACCCGGGACAGGGGGGCTCCGAGCATTTT. This translates into CSANPGQGGSEHF. V gene TRBV20-1 combines with J gene TRBJ1-5; 11 bases line up with TRBD1. Germline CDR1 and CDR2: DFQATT and SNEGSKA (reference sequence). Trimming removed 4 bases from V and 14 bases from J; junction bases left unmatched: 10. This CDR3 is 13 amino acids long.

This clonotype appeared many times. This chain joins TRBV6-4 and TRBJ2-3; weak D call: TRBD1 (5 bases). The germline V and J ends were trimmed by 2 bases and 0 bases, with 9 bases remaining between them. Germline CDR1 and CDR2: MRHNA and SNTAGT. This CDR3 region has 15 residues. The CDR3 bases are TGTGCCAGCAGTGACGGGGCAAGTAGCACAGATACGCAGTATTTT. Translating it yields CASSDGASSTDTQYF.

This clonotype was detected many times. V gene TRBV7-3 combines with J gene TRBJ2-3; D remains unclear. Looked up from germline, CDR1 is SGHTA and CDR2 is FQGTGA. This CDR3 has 14 amino acids. Trimming shortened V by 5 bases and J by 5 bases, and 14 bases separated the two germline ends. For the CDR3, the DNA is TGTGCCAGCAGCCCCCGGGCGCAGATAGATACGCAGTATTTT. Amino acids: CASSPRAQIDTQYF.

This clonotype came up many times. The chain combines TRBV9 with TRBJ2-1; 7 bases line up with TRBD2. The trim removed 5 bases at V and 5 bases at J, leaving 7 bases unmatched. Germline V gene sequence: CDR1 SGDLS, CDR2 YYNGEE. The CDR3 extends over 14 amino acids. CDR3 nucleotide sequence: TGTGCCAGCAGAACGGGACTAATCGACAATGAGCAGTTCTTC. It is translated as CASRTGLIDNEQFF. The whole variable domain, filled in from reference TRBV9 and TRBJ2-1, reads DSGVTQTPKHLITATGQRVTLRCSPRSGDLSVYWYQQSLDQGLQFLIQYYNGEERAKGNILERFSAQQFPDLHSELNLSSLELGDSALYFCASRTGLIDNEQFFGPGTRLTVL.

This clonotype has at least ten counts. The V and J genes are TRBV3-1 and TRBJ1-6; no reliable D call. Trimming stripped 2 bases from V and 2 bases from J, with 10 bases between. This CDR3 comprises 16 residues. Per the germline V gene, CDR1 is LGHDT and CDR2 is YNNKEL (reference sequence). The CDR3 region is CASSQRQNAYNSPLHF. CDR3 DNA: TGTGCCAGCAGCCAACGCCAGAATGCCTATAATTCACCCCTCCACTTT.

This clonotype occurred many times. This CDR3 is CAWSLPPAVNYGYTF. The CDR3 nucleotides are TGTGCCTGGAGTCTCCCGCCGGCCGTTAACTATGGCTACACCTTC. The chain links TRBV30 to TRBJ1-2; D gene unclear. Germline-derived CDR1 and CDR2 are GTSNPN and SVGIG (reference sequence). The CDR3 length is 15 residues. The V gene lost 2 bases and the J gene lost 1 base, with 14 bases spanning the gap.

This clonotype was observed many times. This chain joins TRBV19 and TRBJ1-6, with a tentative D call TRBD1 (6 bases). Trimming pared 5 bases from V and 0 bases from J, leaving 17 bases between. The CDR3 is 18 amino acids. The V gene's germline CDR1 is LNHDA and CDR2 SQIVND (reference sequence). The CDR3 is CASSEGTGLRSYNSPLHF. CDR3 sequence (DNA): TGTGCCAGTAGTGAGGGAACAGGGCTTCGCTCCTATAATTCACCCCTCCACTTT.

The rearrangement uses TRBV6-6 and TRBJ2-7; unclear D gene. Trimming took off 5 bases at V and 2 bases at J, with 10 bases between the two ends. This CDR3 has 13 amino acids. Germline V gene data show CDR1 as MNHNY and CDR2 as SVGAGI (reference sequence). The CDR3 DNA is TGTGCCAGCAGTCGGCAGGTGGCCTACGAGCAGTACTTC. Protein: CASSRQVAYEQYF.

This clonotype was observed many times. The chain employs TRBV5-1 and TRBJ1-4; 8 bases are shared with TRBD1. Germline V gene lookup returns CDR1 SGHRS and CDR2 YFSETQ. The CDR3 consists of 14 residues. V dropped 1 base and J dropped 4; count of bases not matched to a gene: 0. CDR3 in amino acids: CASSLTGGNEKLFF. The CDR3 region has the DNA TGCGCCAGCAGCTTGACAGGGGGTAATGAAAAACTGTTTTTT.

V usage is TRBV27 and J usage is TRBJ1-2; D is uncertain. Looked up from germline, CDR1 is MNHEY and CDR2 is SMNVEV (reference sequence). Trimming stripped 1 base from V and 12 bases from J, with 9 bases between. This CDR3 has 11 residues. The CDR3 sequence is CASSLLGGNTF. The CDR3 DNA follows: TGTGCCAGCAGTTTATTGGGTGGAAACACCTTC.

This clonotype has ten or more counts. V is TRBV5-1 and J is TRBJ2-5; a weak D match, TRBD1 (5 bases). Looked up from germline, CDR1 is SGHRS and CDR2 is YFSETQ. Trimming shortened V by 0 bases and J by 4 bases, and 10 bases separated the two germline ends. The CDR3 extends over 14 amino acids. In nucleotides, the CDR3 is TGCGCCAGCAGCTTGGCCTTGGGGCGAGAGACCCAGTACTTC. Amino acids: CASSLALGRETQYF.

The table lists this clonotype with many counts. V usage is TRBV6-5 and J usage is TRBJ1-6; TRBD1 is a possible D gene (5 bases). Germline V lookup: CDR1 MNHEY, CDR2 SVGAGI. The CDR3 spans 10 residues. V was trimmed by 8 bases and J by 9 bases, leaving 5 bases between them. CDR3 DNA: TGTGCCAGCGGGGGTTCACCCCTCCACTTT. It yields the protein CASGGSPLHF.